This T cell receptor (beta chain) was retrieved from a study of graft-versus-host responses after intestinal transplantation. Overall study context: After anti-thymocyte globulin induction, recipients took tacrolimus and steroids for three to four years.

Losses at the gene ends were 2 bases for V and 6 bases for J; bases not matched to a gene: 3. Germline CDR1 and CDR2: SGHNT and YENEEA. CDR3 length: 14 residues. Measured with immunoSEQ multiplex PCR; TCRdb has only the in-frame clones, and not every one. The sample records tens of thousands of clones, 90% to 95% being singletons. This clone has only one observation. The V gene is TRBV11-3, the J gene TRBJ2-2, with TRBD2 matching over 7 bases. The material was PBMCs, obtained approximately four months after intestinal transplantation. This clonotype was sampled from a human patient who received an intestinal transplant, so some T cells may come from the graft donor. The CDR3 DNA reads TGTGCCAGCAGCTTAAGAGGGAGGGCCGGGGAGCTGTTTTTT. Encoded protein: CASSLRGRAGELFF.